One sample yielded the 5 T cell receptor beta chains listed below, sequenced in a study of T cell repertoires in cytomegalovirus infection. From the reads, TCRdb called clonotypes with MiXCR, one entry per CDR3 protein. The data contain 100,000 to 150,000 distinct CDR3 sequences, roughly 25% of them seen just once; the ten biggest clones take up roughly 35%. Their recognized antigens are unknown. Sequencing was performed on PBMCs, sequenced either directly or after in vitro stimulation (not recorded which). The receptors were sampled from a human donor in good health (CMV status not recorded). Some clones in this sample may be carry-over from other donors' samples.

This clonotype was seen a handful of times. The V gene is TRBV12-3 or TRBV12-4, the J gene TRBJ1-6, with D possibly matching TRBD1 (6 bases). The ends were cut back, 6 bases at V and 9 bases at J, with 15 bases in the middle. This CDR3 has 14 residues. CDR3 in amino acids: CASRTTGKGSPLHF. As DNA, the CDR3 is TGTGCCAGCAGAACCACAGGGAAGGGTTCACCCCTCCACTTT.

V gene TRBV5-1 combines with J gene TRBJ2-5; D is unresolved. Trimming took 0 bases from V and 4 from J, leaving 10 bases between them. The CDR3 runs 14 residues. The germline V gene has CDR1 SGHRS and CDR2 YFSETQ. The CDR3, as DNA: TGCGCCAGCAGCTTGGGTCGGGCCCGAGAGACCCAGTACTTC. Amino acids: CASSLGRARETQYF.

This clonotype was seen only a few times. This rearrangement joins TRBV11-3 to TRBJ2-1; 12 bases are a match to TRBD2. With V trimmed by 5 bases and J by 15 bases, 8 bases remained unmatched. Per the germline V gene, CDR1 is SGHNT and CDR2 is YENEEA. The CDR3 is 13 residues long. The CDR3 nucleotides are TGTGCCAGCAGCAGAAGACTAGCGGGAGCATTGTTCTTC. This codes for CASSRRLAGALFF.

J is TRBJ1-2 and V is TRBV10-3, with 10 bases identical to TRBD1. The CDR3 is 18 amino acids. CDR1 ENHRY and CDR2 SYGVKD come from the germline V gene. V lost 6 bases, J lost 2 bases, and 15 bases stayed unmatched. CDR3 region: CAIRRGLTGGAWNYGYTF. The CDR3 nucleotides are TGTGCCATCAGGCGGGGACTGACAGGGGGCGCATGGAACTATGGCTACACCTTC.

This chain connects TRBV9 to TRBJ2-7, with D possibly TRBD1 on 6 matching bases. Per germline, CDR1 SGDLS and CDR2 YYNGEE. CDR3 size: 15 residues. Trimming took off 0 bases at V and 2 bases at J, with 12 bases between the two ends. The CDR3 bases are TGTGCCAGCAGCGTAGAGGGGGAATCCCCCTACGAGCAGTACTTC. It codes for CASSVEGESPYEQYF.